The following is a T cell receptor (beta chain) sequence with its context. Its antigen is undetermined. The record originates from a study of pediatric ulcerative colitis. One to two pinch biopsies were taken from the rectum during colonoscopy. Study-wide results and caveats: Acute severe colitis showed lower rectal diversity from clonal expansions.

Repertoires were generated with immunoSEQ multiplex PCR, while TCRdb's copy carries only in-frame clones and drops some. The sample carries roughly 25,000 clones, 55% to 85% recorded once. Germline CDR1 and CDR2: LGHNA and YNFKEQ. The CDR3 runs 14 residues. The junction had 7 bases not matched to a gene; V was cut back by 6 bases and J by 4 bases. The receptor was isolated from a boy between 10 and 17 years old with severe ulcerative colitis. Sequenced sample: gut tissue. V is TRBV4-2 and J is TRBJ2-7; the match to TRBD1 covers 9 bases. CDR3 DNA: TGTGCCAGCAGTCCTGGACAGGGGTCATACGAGCAGTACTTC. It yields the protein CASSPGQGSYEQYF.